One T cell receptor beta chain is described in this entry. This study enrolled people aged 18 to 89 from roughly 22 US geographic areas. Participants reported their clinical history, and cohort assignment relied on those reports. What the recovered Cohort 3 donors had was two negative PCRs, clearance, or symptom resolution. Produced via immunoSEQ multiplex PCR; TCRdb's table is partial and in-frame only. The sample comprises more than 150,000 clones, 70% to 85% of which are singletons, and roughly a sixth rests with the top ten. The sample originates from a study of blood T cell repertoires in COVID-19. Study information: From the United States, Italy and Spain came samples of acute and convalescent COVID-19.

This TCR came from a woman aged 45-65 years who had recovered from COVID-19. What was sequenced was PBMCs or T cells enriched from blood (not recorded which).

DNA of the CDR3: TGTGCCAGCAGCGCCGACGGACGAGCGGGGGTTCGCACAGATACGCAGTATTTT. This translates into CASSADGRAGVRTDTQYF. This chain links TRBV21-1 with TRBJ2-3; the table names TRBD2, a call not compared with the DNA. TRBV21-1 is reported as a pseudogene. The CDR3 sequence is 18 residues long.